The subject of this entry is one T cell receptor (beta chain). Its recognized antigen is unknown. A read error may account for a junction end that differs from germline. Library generation was performed with the immunoSEQ multiplex PCR assay. TCRdb took over this immuneACCESS table, retaining in-frame rearrangements with V and J assigned. Such tables are incomplete; in checked studies, under half of the missing clones stem from an unresolved V gene, and the remainder is unexplained. The sample has about 94,000 clones on record, approximately 96% of them singletons. Around 0.24% of the sample belongs to the ten largest clones. Taken from cysteine to phenylalanine, the CDR3 has 10 residues. Solely the CDR3 DNA is kept, with 30 bases framed from the first base. CDR1 and CDR2 (DFQATT, SNEGSKA) derive from the germline V gene (reference sequence). This sample stems from a study of technical replicates of blood from a handful of donors (dated by TCRdb to 2015 to 2018).

The source material was T cells isolated from PBMCs. The chain was built from TRBV20-1 and TRBJ2-7, with a tentative D gene TRBD2 over 5 matching bases. This TCR was sampled from a human donor in good health. The DNA sequence is TGCAGTGTTACGAGGGCCATCGGAAACTTC. Its translation reads: CSVTRAIGNF.